This TCR beta chain derives from a study of monozygotic twins with inflammatory bowel disease. UMIs that included a 6-nucleotide sample barcode were added by template switching, which took place during cDNA synthesis. TCRdb reprocessed the 5' RACE reads; each CDR3 protein has one entry and no DNA is given. The sample totals about 300,000 distinct CDR3 sequences. The specimen sequenced was blood. The sequence was collected from a human donor with ulcerative colitis or Crohn's disease, or a healthy co-twin of an affected twin (not recorded which).

The CDR3 reads CASRGFRGAPDTEAFF. The V and J genes are TRBV7-8 and TRBJ1-1; as DNA is missing, the TRBD1 call by TCRdb cannot be tested. This CDR3 spans 16 amino acids. CDR1 SGHVS and CDR2 FQNEAQ come from the germline V gene.